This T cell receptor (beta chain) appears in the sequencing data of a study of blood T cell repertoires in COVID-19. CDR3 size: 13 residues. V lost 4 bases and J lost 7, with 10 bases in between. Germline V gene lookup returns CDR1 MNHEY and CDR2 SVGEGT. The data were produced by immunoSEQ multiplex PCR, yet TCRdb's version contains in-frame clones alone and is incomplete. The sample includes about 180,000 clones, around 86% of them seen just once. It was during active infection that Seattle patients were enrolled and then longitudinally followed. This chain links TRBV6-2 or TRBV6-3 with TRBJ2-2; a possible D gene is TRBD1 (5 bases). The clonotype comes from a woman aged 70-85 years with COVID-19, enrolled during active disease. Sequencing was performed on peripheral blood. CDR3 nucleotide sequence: TGTGCCAGCAGTTTTTACAGGAGCGGGGAGCTGTTTTTT. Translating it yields CASSFYRSGELFF.